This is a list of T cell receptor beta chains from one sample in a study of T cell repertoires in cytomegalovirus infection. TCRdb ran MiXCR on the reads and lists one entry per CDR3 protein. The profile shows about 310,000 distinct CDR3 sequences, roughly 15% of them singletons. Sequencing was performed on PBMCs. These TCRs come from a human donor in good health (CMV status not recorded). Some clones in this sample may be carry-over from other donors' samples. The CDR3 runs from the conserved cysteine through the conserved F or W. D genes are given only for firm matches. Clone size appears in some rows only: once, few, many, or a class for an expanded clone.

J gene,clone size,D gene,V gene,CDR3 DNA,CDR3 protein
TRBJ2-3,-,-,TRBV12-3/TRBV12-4,TGTGCCAGCAGTTCACCAGCTTTGGCGTTTGGTACGCAGTATTTT,CASSSPALAFGTQYF
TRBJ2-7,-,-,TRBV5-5,TGTGCCAGCAGCTTAACCTCCTCCCGTCCCGGCTCCTACGAGCAGTACTTC,CASSLTSSRPGSYEQYF
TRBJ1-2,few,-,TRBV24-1,TGTGCCACCAGTGATTCCCGGACGGGAATATCCTATGGCTACACCTTC,CATSDSRTGISYGYTF
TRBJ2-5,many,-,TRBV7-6,TGTGCCAGCAGCCAAATCCCCGCGGCGCGCGAGACCCAGTACTTC,CASSQIPAARETQYF
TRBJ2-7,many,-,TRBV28,TGTGCCAGCAGCCCGGAGATTCCGAGCTCCTACGAGCAGTACTTC,CASSPEIPSSYEQYF
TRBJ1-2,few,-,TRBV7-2,TGTGCCAGCAGCTTAGAGAGGGACGAGAGGGGCTACACCTTC,CASSLERDERGYTF
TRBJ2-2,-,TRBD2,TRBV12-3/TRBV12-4,TGTGCCAGCAGCCCACGGACTAGCGGCCCCACCGGGGAGCTGTTTTTT,CASSPRTSGPTGELFF
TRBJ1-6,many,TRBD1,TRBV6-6,TGTGCCAGCAGCTTAGGACAGGGCGGCGATTCACCCCTCCACTTT,CASSLGQGGDSPLHF
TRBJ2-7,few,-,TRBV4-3,TGCGCCAGCAGCCAGATAAGGGGAGGCGAGCAGTACTTC,CASSQIRGGEQYF
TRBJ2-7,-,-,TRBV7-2,TGTGCCAGCAGCTTTTCCCCTCCCTACGAGCAGTACTTC,CASSFSPPYEQYF
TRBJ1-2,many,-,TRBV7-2,TGTGCCAGCAGCTTATCTCGGGAGGGGGGCTATGGCTACACCTTC,CASSLSREGGYGYTF
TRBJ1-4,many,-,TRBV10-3,TGTGCCATCAGTGAGTCGGTGGCAGGGAGGGATGAAAAACTGTTTTTT,CAISESVAGRDEKLFF
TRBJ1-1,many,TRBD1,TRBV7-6,TGTGCCAGCAGCTTAGCGGACAGGGCTAGCACTGAAGCTTTCTTT,CASSLADRASTEAFF
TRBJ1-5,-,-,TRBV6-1,TGTGCCAGCAGTGAACCCAGGGGAGATCAGCCCCAGCAATTT,CASSEPRGDQPQQF
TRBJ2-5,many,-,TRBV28,TGTGCCAGCAGTCTCCCTTGGGGCGGGATAAAAGAGACCCAGTACTTC,CASSLPWGGIKETQYF
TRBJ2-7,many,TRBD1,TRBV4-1,TGCGCCAGCAGCCACGCACCGGGACAGGGGCTCCACGAGCAGTACTTC,CASSHAPGQGLHEQYF
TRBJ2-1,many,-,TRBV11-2,TGTGCCAGCAGCCTCTGGGACACGTCCTACAATGAGCAGTTCTTC,CASSLWDTSYNEQFF
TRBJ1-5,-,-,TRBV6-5,TGTGCCAGCAGTCCGGGGTATATTCAGCCCCAGCATTTT,CASSPGYIQPQHF
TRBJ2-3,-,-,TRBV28,TGTGCCAGCAGTTTAAGTCCCCTCCCCCGGTATACGCGGTATTTT,CASSLSPLPRYTRYF
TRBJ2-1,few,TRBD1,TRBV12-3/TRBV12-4,TGTGCCAGCAGCCCTTGGGACAGTGAGCAGTTCTTC,CASSPWDSEQFF
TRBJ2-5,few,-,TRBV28,TGTGCCAGCAGCCCCCCGGGACGGGCGGAGACCCAGTACTTC,CASSPPGRAETQYF
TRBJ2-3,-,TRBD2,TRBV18,TGTGCCAGCTCACCGATCAGCGGGGAGGATACGCAGTATTTT,CASSPISGEDTQYF
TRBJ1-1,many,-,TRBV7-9,TGTGCCAGCAGCGCCGACGGACGGTTGAACACTGAAGCTTTCTTT,CASSADGRLNTEAFF
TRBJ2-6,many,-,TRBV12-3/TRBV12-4,TGTGCCAGCAGTTCCGACCGCTCTGGGGCCAACGTCCTGACTTTC,CASSSDRSGANVLTF
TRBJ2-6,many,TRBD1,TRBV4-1,TGCGCCAGCAGCTACGGACAGGCCTTAGGGGGGGCCAACGTCCTGACTTTC,CASSYGQALGGANVLTF
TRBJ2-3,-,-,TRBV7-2,TGTGCCAGCGCCCCTTTTAGTAGCAGCAGCACAGATACGCAGTATTTT,CASAPFSSSSTDTQYF
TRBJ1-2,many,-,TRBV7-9,TGTGCCAGCAGCTCGGACCTGAGATATGGCTACACCTTC,CASSSDLRYGYTF
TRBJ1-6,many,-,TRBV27,TGTGCCAGCAGCACAGGCAATAATTCACCCCTCCACTTT,CASSTGNNSPLHF
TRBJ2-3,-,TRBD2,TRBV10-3,TGTGCCATCAGCGGACTAGCGGGGACTAGCACAGATACGCAGTATTTT,CAISGLAGTSTDTQYF
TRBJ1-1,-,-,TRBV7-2,TGTGCCAGCAGCCCAAGTAGGGAAAACACTGAAGCTTTCTTT,CASSPSRENTEAFF